This record looks at one T cell receptor (beta chain) sequence and its context. These data originate in a study of blood T cell repertoires in COVID-19. CDR1 and CDR2 from the germline V gene are PRHDT and FYEKMQ (reference sequence). The CDR3 has 14 residues. V was trimmed by 2 bases and J by 4 bases, leaving 11 bases between them. The authors' processing: Reference gene primers were amplified, and this amplification served to estimate nucleated cell counts. Only in-frame clones appear in the TCRdb table, and some are missing; sequencing was by immunoSEQ multiplex PCR. That table is the source of V, J and clone size, and D and trimming were worked out from the DNA. Counted here are 55,000 to 75,000 clones, 80% to 85% occurring once; the ten biggest clones make up around a tenth.

The genes are TRBV13 and TRBJ1-2; D not resolved. Sequenced sample: peripheral blood. The TCR originated in a human donor in a cohort sampled during active COVID-19. CDR3 nucleotides: TGTGCCAGCAGCTTATATGCAGACTTCTATGGCTACACCTTC. Amino acid sequence: CASSLYADFYGYTF.